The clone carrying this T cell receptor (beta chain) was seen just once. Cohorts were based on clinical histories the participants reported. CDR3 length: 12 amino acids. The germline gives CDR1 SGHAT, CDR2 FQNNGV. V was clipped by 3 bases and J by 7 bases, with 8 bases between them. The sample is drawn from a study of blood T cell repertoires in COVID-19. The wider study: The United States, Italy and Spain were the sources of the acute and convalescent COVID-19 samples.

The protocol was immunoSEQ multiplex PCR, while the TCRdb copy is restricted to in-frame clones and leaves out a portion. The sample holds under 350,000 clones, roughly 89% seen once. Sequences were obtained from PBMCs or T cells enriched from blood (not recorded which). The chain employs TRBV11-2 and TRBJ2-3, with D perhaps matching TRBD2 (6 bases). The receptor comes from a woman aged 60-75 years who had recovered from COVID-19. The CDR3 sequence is CASSLEGHTQYF. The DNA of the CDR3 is TGTGCCAGCAGCTTGGAGGGTCATACGCAGTATTTT.